One TCR beta chain is described in this entry. J gave up 3 bases and V 7 bases, and 6 bases lay outside the gene matches. Germline values: CDR1 MDHEN, CDR2 SYDVKM. This CDR3 region has 16 residues. In the authors' methods: The authors estimated nucleated cell counts from reference gene primer amplification. Repertoires were generated with immunoSEQ multiplex PCR, while TCRdb's copy carries only in-frame clones and drops some. V, J and clone size derive from that table, while D and trimming were established from the DNA sequence. The sample records some 150,000 clones, 83% being singletons. The data belong to a study of blood T cell repertoires in COVID-19. Study-wide background: Samples of COVID-19 (acute and convalescent) were obtained from the United States, Italy and Spain. T cells, B-cell-depleted T cells, or PBMCs supplied cDNA or gDNA.

The study assigned cohorts using participant-reported clinical history. The V and J genes are TRBV28 and TRBJ2-2, with TRBD2 identical over 12 bases. Sequenced sample: PBMCs or T cells enriched from blood (not recorded which). The sequence was collected from a woman in her 50s in a cohort exposed to, infected with or recovered from COVID-19 (not recorded which). CDR3: CASTDRTSGDTGELFF. DNA for the CDR3: TGTGCCAGCACCGATCGGACTAGCGGGGACACCGGGGAGCTGTTTTTT.